This T cell receptor beta chain was documented in a study of cytotoxic CD8 clonotypes in ibrutinib-treated CLL. Across the study: Enrolment comprised around twelve relapsed/refractory and over 14 treatment-naive patients; fewer than 18 were IGHV unmutated.

Deletions cut 6 bases from V and 7 bases from J, with 22 bases between. From germline, CDR1 is MNHNY and CDR2 SVGAGI (reference sequence). The CDR3 length is 15 residues. T cells were sequenced at a targeted depth of 1 in 200,000 to 1 in 1 million. Measured with immunoSEQ multiplex PCR; TCRdb has only the in-frame clones, and not every one. The profile shows tens of thousands of clones, 90% of them singletons. Roughly 2 micrograms of genomic DNA from cryopreserved PBMCs went into TCR beta libraries. The clonotype originates from a human donor with chronic lymphocytic leukemia. The sample in question was PBMCs, obtained after 12 months of ibrutinib treatment. V and J are TRBV6-6 and TRBJ2-7, with D perhaps TRBD1 or TRBD2 (7 bases each). Here the CDR3 reads CASRWGGGSKVEQYF. The CDR3 coding sequence is TGTGCCAGCAGGTGGGGAGGGGGCTCAAAGGTGGAGCAGTACTTC.